This T cell receptor beta chain emerged from a study of T cells in Graves' hyperthyroidism and ophthalmopathy. About the study: Prior to any treatment, at the point of initial diagnosis, peripheral blood was collected.

Amplification targeted TCR beta CDR3 regions from RNA transcripts. When the TCR CDR3 underwent first-round RT-PCR, the HTBI primer set was used. Each CDR3 protein is one row after TCRdb ran MiXCR on the multiplex PCR reads. The sample holds some 440,000 distinct CDR3 sequences, 15% to 18% seen once. Patients aged 18 to 65 had newly diagnosed hyperthyroidism of under 2 months' duration. This clonotype was detected ten times or more. Its cognate antigen is unknown. General study results and limits: Stable hyperthyroidism was told apart from ophthalmopathy by a model built on 13 V-J features. Progression to ophthalmopathy was predicted a median of 6.5 months early.

Looked up from germline, CDR1 is SNHLY and CDR2 is FYNNEI. V was pared by 3 bases and J by 6 bases, with 27 bases between. The CDR3 loop spans 18 amino acids. The specimen sequenced was blood. This receptor was obtained from a woman younger than 30 with Graves' hyperthyroidism. V usage is TRBV2 and J usage is TRBJ2-7; a weak D match, TRBD1 (5 bases). CDR3 residues: CASSDLAGALGRVIEQYF. CDR3 DNA sequence: TGTGCCAGCAGTGATCTCGCAGGAGCGTTGGGGCGAGTAATCGAGCAGTACTTC.